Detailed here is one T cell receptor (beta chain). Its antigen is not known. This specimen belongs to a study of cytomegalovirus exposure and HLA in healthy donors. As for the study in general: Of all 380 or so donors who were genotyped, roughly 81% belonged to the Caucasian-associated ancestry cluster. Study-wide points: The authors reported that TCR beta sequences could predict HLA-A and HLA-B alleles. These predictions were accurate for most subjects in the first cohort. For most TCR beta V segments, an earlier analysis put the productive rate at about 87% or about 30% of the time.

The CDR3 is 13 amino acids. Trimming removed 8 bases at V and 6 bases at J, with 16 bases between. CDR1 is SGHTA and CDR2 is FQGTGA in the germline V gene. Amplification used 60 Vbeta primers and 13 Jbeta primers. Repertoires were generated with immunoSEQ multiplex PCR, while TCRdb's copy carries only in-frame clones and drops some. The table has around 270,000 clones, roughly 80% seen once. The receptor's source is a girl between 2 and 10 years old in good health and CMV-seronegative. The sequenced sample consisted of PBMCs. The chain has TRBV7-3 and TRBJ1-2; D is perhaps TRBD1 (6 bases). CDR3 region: CASSQSGDNGYTF. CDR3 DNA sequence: TGTGCCAGCTCGCAATCAGGGGACAATGGCTACACCTTC.